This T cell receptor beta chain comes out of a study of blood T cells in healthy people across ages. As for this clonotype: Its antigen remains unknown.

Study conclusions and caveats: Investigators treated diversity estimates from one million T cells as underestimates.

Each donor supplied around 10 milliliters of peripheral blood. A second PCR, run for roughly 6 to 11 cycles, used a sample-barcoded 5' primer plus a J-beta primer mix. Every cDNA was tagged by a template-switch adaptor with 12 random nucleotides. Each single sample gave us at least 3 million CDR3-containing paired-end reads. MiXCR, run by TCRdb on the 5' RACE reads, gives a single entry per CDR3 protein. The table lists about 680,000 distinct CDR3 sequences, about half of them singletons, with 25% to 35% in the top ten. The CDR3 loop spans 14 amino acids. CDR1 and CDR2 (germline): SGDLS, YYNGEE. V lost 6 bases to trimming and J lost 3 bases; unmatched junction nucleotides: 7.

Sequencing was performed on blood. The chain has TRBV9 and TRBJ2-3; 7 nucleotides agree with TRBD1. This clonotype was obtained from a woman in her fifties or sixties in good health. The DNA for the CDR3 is TGTGCCAGCACCCGGTCAGGGGGAACAGATACGCAGTATTTT. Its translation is CASTRSGGTDTQYF.